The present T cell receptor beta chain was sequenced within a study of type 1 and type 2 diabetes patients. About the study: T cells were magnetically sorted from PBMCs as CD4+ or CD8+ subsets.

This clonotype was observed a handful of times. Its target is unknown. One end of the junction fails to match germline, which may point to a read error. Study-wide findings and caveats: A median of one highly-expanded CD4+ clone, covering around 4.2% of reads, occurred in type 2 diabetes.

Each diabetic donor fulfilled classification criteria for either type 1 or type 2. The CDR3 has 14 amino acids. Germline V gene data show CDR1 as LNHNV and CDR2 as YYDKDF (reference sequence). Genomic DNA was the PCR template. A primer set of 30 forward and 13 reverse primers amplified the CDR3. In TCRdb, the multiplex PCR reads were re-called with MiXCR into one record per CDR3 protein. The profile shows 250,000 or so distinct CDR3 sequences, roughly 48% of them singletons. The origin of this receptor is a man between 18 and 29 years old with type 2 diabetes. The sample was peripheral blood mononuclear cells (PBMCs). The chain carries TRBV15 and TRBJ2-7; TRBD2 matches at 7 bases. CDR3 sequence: CATSRERERREQCF. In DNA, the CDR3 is TGTGCCACCAGCAGAGAGCGGGAGAGGCGCGAGCAGTGCTTC. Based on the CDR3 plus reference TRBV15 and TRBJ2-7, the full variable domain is DAMVIQNPRYQVTQFGKPVTLSCSQTLNHNVMYWYQQKSSQAPKLLFHYYDKDFNNEADTPDNFQSRRPNTSFCFLDIRSPGLGDTAMYLCATSRERERREQCFGPGTRLTVT.